This passage covers 14 T cell receptor beta chains from one sample sequenced in a study of response to subunit inactivated influenza vaccine. TCRdb analysed the RT-PCR reads with MiXCR anew, one entry per CDR3 protein. The profile covers about 800,000 distinct CDR3 sequences, with 21% appearing a single time and about 10% taken by the ten largest. Sequenced material: PBMCs from blood, taken more than 4 days after vaccination. All receptors derive from a man in his fifties or sixties who received an inactivated influenza vaccine.

This clonotype was observed many times. V usage is TRBV12-3 or TRBV12-4 and J usage is TRBJ1-5, with no clear D. This CDR3 has 14 residues. V shed 7 bases and J shed 0 bases, with 10 bases lying between them. The CDR3 bases are TGTGCCAGCAATACTGGCGATAGCAATCAGCCCCAGCATTTT. It codes for CASNTGDSNQPQHF.

This clonotype was observed a handful of times. The chain has TRBV7-2 and TRBJ1-2; D gene uncertain. CDR3 length: 14 residues. V lost 1 base, J lost 6 bases, and 12 bases lay in between. Germline loops: CDR1 SGHTA, CDR2 FQGNSA. CDR3 bases: TGTGCCAGCAGCTTAGTGGTCAGCAATCATGGCTACACCTTC. Protein product: CASSLVVSNHGYTF.

The chain joins TRBV15 to TRBJ1-2; TRBD1 matches 9 bases. The CDR3 runs 15 residues. Unmatched junction bases numbered 4, after V lost 1 base and J lost 4 bases. Germline V gene sequence: CDR1 LNHNV, CDR2 YYDKDF (reference sequence). The CDR3 nucleotides are TGTGCCACCAGCAGAGGGACAGGGGATACCTATGGCTACACCTTC. Encoded protein: CATSRGTGDTYGYTF.

Only a few counts were recorded for this clonotype. The gene calls are TRBV5-1 and TRBJ2-1; tentatively, D is TRBD2 (5 bases). CDR1 is SGHRS, CDR2 YFSETQ, per germline. This CDR3 is 14 amino acids long. V lost 2 bases and J lost 4, with 10 bases in between. CDR3 DNA: TGCGCCAGCAGCTTTGAGGGTCTATACAATGAGCAGTTCTTC. Its translation is CASSFEGLYNEQFF.

This chain uses TRBV12-3 or TRBV12-4 with TRBJ2-1; the match to TRBD2 covers 7 bases. The length of the CDR3 is 15 residues. Trimming took 6 bases from V and 7 from J; bases not matched to a gene: 12. CDR3 nucleotides: TGTGCCAGCAGCTCCTCGTGGCGGGAGTTAAATGAGCAGTTCTTC. Translation: CASSSSWRELNEQFF.

J is TRBJ2-2 and V is TRBV3-1, with TRBD2 as a possible D gene (5 bases). V was shortened by 0 bases and J by 1 base, with 12 bases between the two germline ends. From germline, CDR1 is LGHDT and CDR2 YNNKEL (reference sequence). The CDR3 is 17 amino acids. The CDR3 protein is CASSQDALVLNTGELFF. DNA for the CDR3: TGTGCCAGCAGCCAAGATGCACTAGTGTTGAACACCGGGGAGCTGTTTTTT.

This clonotype was counted only a few times. The chain carries TRBV12-3 or TRBV12-4 and TRBJ2-1; 11 positions agree with TRBD1. CDR3 length: 16 residues. J gave up 3 bases and V 8 bases, and 9 bases lay outside the gene matches. The CDR3 loop is CASGGGTGGFYNEQFF. In nucleotides, the CDR3 is TGTGCCAGCGGCGGGGGGACAGGGGGTTTCTACAATGAGCAGTTCTTC.

This clonotype was counted ten times or more. The chain recombines TRBV5-5 with TRBJ2-2; D is unclear. CDR3 length: 15 residues. Germline loops: CDR1 SGHKS, CDR2 YYEKEE (reference sequence). With 4 bases removed from V and 0 bases from J, the gap between germline ends came to 10 bases. The CDR3 DNA reads as TGTGCCAGCAGCCCTTGGGGTGCGAACACCGGGGAGCTGTTTTTT. Its protein is CASSPWGANTGELFF.

This clonotype has a handful of counts. The V gene is TRBV24-1, the J gene TRBJ2-5, with D perhaps matching TRBD1 (6 bases). The CDR3 is made up of 15 amino acids. CDR1 KGHDR and CDR2 SFDVKD come from the germline V gene. V lost 2 bases, J lost 2 bases, and 11 bases lay in between. The CDR3 is CATSDSRGLQETQYF. CDR3 DNA: TGTGCCACCAGTGATTCCAGGGGTCTACAAGAGACCCAGTACTTC.

Worth noting for this clonotype: Its ends do not fully match the called genes, so a read error is possible. This chain connects TRBV5-1 to TRBJ2-7; 10 nucleotides match TRBD1. CDR1 is SGHRS, CDR2 YFSETQ, per germline. CDR3 length: 15 amino acids. CDR3 coding DNA: TGCGCCAGCAGATTGGGGACAGGGGAATCCTACGAGCAGTACTTC. It yields the protein CASRLGTGESYEQYF.

This clonotype appeared a few times. This chain uses TRBV2 with TRBJ1-2; tentatively, D is TRBD1 (6 bases). Trimming cost V 6 bases and J 8 bases, with 16 bases left between them. Germline CDR1 is SNHLY and CDR2 is FYNNEI. The CDR3 loop spans 13 amino acids. The CDR3 sequence: CASRDGTRRGYTF. CDR3 DNA: TGTGCCAGCAGGGACGGGACAAGGAGAGGCTACACCTTC.

V usage is TRBV20-1 and J usage is TRBJ2-1; perhaps TRBD2 as D (5 bases). Trimming removed 6 bases at V and 2 bases at J, with 14 bases between. Germline-derived CDR1 and CDR2 are DFQATT and SNEGSKA (reference sequence). CDR3 length: 14 residues. The CDR3 loop reads CSAHPTGAYNEQFF. CDR3 sequence (DNA): TGCAGTGCCCACCCTACCGGGGCCTACAATGAGCAGTTCTTC.

V gene TRBV20-1 combines with J gene TRBJ2-7, with a possible D match to TRBD1 (6 bases). Germline CDR1 is DFQATT and CDR2 is SNEGSKA (reference sequence). V was pared by 3 bases and J by 3 bases, with 9 bases between. The CDR3 is 12 residues long. The CDR3 DNA reads as TGCAGTGCTAGCCGGGACAACTACGAGCAGTACTTC. This gives the protein CSASRDNYEQYF.

This clonotype turned up a few times. This chain connects TRBV20-1 to TRBJ1-1, with 8 positions matching TRBD1. The CDR3 is 18 residues long. Trimming at V came to 4 bases and at J to 4 bases, leaving 20 bases not matched to a gene. Germline V CDR1 and CDR2: DFQATT, SNEGSKA (reference sequence). The CDR3 DNA follows: TGCAGTGCTAAGGCCCCTTCCGACAGGGGATTTGTGATCACTGAAGCTTTCTTT. Its protein product is CSAKAPSDRGFVITEAFF.